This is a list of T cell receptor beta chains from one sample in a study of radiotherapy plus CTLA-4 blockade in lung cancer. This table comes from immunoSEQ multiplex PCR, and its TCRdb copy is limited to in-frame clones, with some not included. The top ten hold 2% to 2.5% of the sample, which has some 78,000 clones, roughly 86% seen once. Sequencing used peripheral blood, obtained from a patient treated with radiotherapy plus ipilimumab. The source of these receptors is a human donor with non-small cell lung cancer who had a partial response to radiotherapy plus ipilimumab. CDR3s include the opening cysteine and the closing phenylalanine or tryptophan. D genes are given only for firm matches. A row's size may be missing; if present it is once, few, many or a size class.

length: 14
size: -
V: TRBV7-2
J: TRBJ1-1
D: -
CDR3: CASSRGRSKTEAFF
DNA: TGTGCCAGCAGCCGAGGGAGGAGCAAGACTGAAGCTTTCTTT

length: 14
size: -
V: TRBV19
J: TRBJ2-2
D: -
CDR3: CASSPREGTGELFF
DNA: TGTGCCAGTAGTCCCAGGGAAGGCACCGGGGAGCTGTTTTTT

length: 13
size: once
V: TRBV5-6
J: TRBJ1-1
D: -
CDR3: CASRSGEGTEAFF
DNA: TGTGCCAGCAGGAGTGGGGAGGGCACTGAAGCTTTCTTT

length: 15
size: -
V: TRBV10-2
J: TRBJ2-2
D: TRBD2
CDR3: CASSESLGGTGELFF
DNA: TGCGCCAGCAGTGAGTCGTTGGGGGGGACCGGGGAGCTGTTTTTT

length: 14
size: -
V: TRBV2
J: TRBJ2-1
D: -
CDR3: CASSTGNGANEQFF
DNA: TGTGCCAGCAGCACCGGGAACGGCGCTAATGAGCAGTTCTTC

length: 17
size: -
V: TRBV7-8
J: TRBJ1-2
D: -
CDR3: CASSFNQAKHQLNGYTF
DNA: TGTGCCAGCAGCTTCAACCAGGCGAAACACCAACTGAATGGCTACACCTTC

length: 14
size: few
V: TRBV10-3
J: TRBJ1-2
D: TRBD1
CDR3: CAISGGTGVYGYTF
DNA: TGTGCCATCAGTGGAGGGACAGGGGTCTATGGCTACACCTTC

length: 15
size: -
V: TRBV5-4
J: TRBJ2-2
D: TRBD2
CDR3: CASSTGLAYTGELFF
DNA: TGTGCCAGCAGCACGGGACTAGCGTACACCGGGGAGCTGTTTTTT

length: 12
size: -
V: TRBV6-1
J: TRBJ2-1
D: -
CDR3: CASSERRDEQFF
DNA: TGTGCCAGCAGTGAAAGGAGAGACGAGCAGTTCTTC

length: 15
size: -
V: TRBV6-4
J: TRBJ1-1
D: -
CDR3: CASSPDFRKNTEAFF
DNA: TGTGCCAGCAGTCCGGACTTCCGAAAGAACACTGAAGCTTTCTTT

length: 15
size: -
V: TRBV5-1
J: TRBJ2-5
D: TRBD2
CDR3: CASSSGGVEGETQYF
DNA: TGCGCCAGCAGCTCGGGGGGAGTGGAGGGAGAGACCCAGTACTTC

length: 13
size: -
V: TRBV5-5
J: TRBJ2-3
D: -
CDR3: CASSRDPTDTQYF
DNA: TGTGCCAGCAGCCGGGATCCCACAGATACGCAGTATTTT

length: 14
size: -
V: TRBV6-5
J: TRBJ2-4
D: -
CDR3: CASSYSGSGNIQYF
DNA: TGTGCCAGCAGTTACTCGGGTTCGGGGAACATTCAGTACTTC

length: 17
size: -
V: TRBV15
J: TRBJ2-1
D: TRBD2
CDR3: CATSRVFGTSVYNEQFF
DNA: TGTGCCACCAGCAGAGTCTTCGGGACTAGCGTCTACAATGAGCAGTTCTTC

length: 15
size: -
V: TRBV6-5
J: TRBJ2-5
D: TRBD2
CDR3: CASSYTSGRRETQYF
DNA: TGTGCCAGCAGTTACACTAGCGGGAGACGGGAGACCCAGTACTTC

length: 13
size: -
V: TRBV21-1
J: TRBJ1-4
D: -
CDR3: CASSGRRGEKLFF
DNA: TGTGCCAGTTCGGGGCGCCGGGGGGAAAAACTGTTTTTT

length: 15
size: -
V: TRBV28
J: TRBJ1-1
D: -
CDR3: CASGASTHMNTEAFF
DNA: TGTGCCAGCGGCGCGTCGACACACATGAACACTGAAGCTTTCTTT

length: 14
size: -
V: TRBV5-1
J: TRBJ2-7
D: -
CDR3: CASSYRTRNYEQYF
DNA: TGCGCCAGCAGCTACCGGACAAGAAACTACGAGCAGTACTTC

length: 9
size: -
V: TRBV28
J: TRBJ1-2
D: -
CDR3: CASGGGYTF
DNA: TGTGCCAGCGGGGGGGGCTACACCTTC

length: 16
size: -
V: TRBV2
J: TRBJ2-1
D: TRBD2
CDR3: CASMGDLAGVYNEQFF
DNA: TGTGCCAGCATGGGGGATCTAGCGGGAGTCTACAATGAGCAGTTCTTC

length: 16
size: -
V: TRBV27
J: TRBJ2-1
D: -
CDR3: CASSLYGGGGMNEQFF
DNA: TGTGCCAGCAGTTTATACGGCGGGGGCGGGATGAATGAGCAGTTCTTC

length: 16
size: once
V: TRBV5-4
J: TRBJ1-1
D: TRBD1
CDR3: CASSYDNRGRNTEAFF
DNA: TGTGCCAGCAGCTACGATAACAGGGGGAGGAACACTGAAGCTTTCTTT

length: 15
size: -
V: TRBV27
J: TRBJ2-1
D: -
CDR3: CASSPGWDSYNEQFF
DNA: TGTGCCAGCAGCCCAGGGTGGGACTCCTACAATGAGCAGTTCTTC

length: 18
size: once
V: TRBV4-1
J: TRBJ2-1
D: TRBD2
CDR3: CASSQEEGTSGTYNEQFF
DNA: TGCGCCAGCAGCCAAGAAGAAGGGACTAGCGGGACTTACAATGAGCAGTTCTTC

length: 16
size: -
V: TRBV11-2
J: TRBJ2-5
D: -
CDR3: CASSFNAGTVGGTQYF
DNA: TGTGCCAGCAGCTTTAACGCGGGCACGGTCGGGGGGACCCAGTACTTC

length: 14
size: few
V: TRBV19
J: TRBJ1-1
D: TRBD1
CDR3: CASRDRGAGTEAFF
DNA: TGTGCCAGTAGAGACAGGGGAGCGGGCACTGAAGCTTTCTTT

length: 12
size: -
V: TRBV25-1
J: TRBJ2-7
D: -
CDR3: CASSDLGPRLYF
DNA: TGTGCCAGCAGTGATTTAGGCCCGAGGCTGTACTTC

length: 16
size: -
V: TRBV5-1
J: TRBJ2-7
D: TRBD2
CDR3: CASSRSGLAGVGEQYF
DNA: TGCGCCAGCAGCCGGTCGGGGCTAGCGGGAGTCGGGGAGCAGTACTTC

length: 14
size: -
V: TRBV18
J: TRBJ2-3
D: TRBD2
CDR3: CASSPAGGRDTQYF
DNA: TGTGCCAGCTCACCCGCGGGAGGGCGGGATACGCAGTATTTT

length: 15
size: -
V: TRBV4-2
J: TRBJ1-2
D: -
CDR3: CASSGSPGLAYGYTF
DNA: TGTGCCAGCAGCGGGTCCCCGGGACTCGCCTATGGCTACACCTTC

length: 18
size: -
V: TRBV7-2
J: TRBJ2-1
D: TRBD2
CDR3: CASSFSWTSGREVSEQFF
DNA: TGTGCCAGCAGCTTCTCCTGGACTAGCGGGAGGGAGGTGAGTGAGCAGTTCTTC

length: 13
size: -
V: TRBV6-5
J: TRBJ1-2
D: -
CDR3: CASSLAGGRGYTF
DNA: TGTGCCAGCAGCCTCGCGGGGGGCAGAGGCTACACCTTC

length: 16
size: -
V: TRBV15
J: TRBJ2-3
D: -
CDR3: CATSSRLEASTDTQYF
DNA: TGTGCCACCAGCAGCCGCCTTGAGGCTAGCACAGATACGCAGTATTTT

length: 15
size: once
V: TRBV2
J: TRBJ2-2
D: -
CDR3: CASSDRRSNTGELFF
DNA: TGTGCCAGCAGTGATAGGCGGTCGAACACCGGGGAGCTGTTTTTT

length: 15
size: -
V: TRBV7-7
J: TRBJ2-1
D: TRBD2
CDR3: CASSRGASGYNEQFF
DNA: TGTGCTAGCAGTCGTGGGGCTAGCGGGTACAATGAGCAGTTCTTC

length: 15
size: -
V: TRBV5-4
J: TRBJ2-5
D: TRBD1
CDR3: CASSSRQGVHETQYF
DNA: TGTGCCAGCAGCTCCCGACAGGGGGTACACGAGACCCAGTACTTC

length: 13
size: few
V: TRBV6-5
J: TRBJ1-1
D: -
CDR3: CASSYGTDTEAFF
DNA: TGTGCCAGCAGTTACGGTACTGACACTGAAGCTTTCTTT

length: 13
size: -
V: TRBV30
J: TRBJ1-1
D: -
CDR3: CAWSSDGGTEAFF
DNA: TGTGCCTGGAGTTCAGACGGAGGTACTGAAGCTTTCTTT

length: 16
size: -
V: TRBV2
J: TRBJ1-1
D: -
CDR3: CASSEARQVMNTEAFF
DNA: TGTGCCAGCAGTGAAGCCAGACAGGTAATGAACACTGAAGCTTTCTTT

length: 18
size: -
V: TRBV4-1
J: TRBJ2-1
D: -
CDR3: CASSHQRGAVRSYNEQFF
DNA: TGCGCCAGCAGCCATCAACGGGGGGCGGTTCGCTCCTACAATGAGCAGTTCTTC

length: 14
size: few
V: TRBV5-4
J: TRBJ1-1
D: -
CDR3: CASSLIGVGTEAFF
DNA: TGTGCCAGCAGCTTGATCGGGGTTGGGACTGAAGCTTTCTTT

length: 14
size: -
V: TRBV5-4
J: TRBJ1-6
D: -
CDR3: CASSFKAGDSPLHF
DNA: TGTGCCAGCAGCTTTAAGGCAGGGGATTCACCCCTCCACTTT

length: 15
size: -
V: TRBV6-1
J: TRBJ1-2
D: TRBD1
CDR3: CASSEMGQGRGGYTF
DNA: TGTGCCAGCAGTGAAATGGGACAGGGAAGGGGAGGCTACACCTTC

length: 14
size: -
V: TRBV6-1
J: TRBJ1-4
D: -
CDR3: CASSDRRGVEKLFF
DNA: TGTGCCAGCAGTGATCGCAGGGGTGTTGAAAAACTGTTTTTT